This T cell receptor beta chain was retrieved from a study of T cell responses to AZD1222 COVID-19 vaccine. Sequencing used immunoSEQ multiplex PCR; TCRdb keeps in-frame clones, though not all of them. Among over 150,000 clones listed, roughly 90% were seen once. The CDR3 runs 14 residues. The V end was cut by 4 bases, the J end by 4 bases, with 12 bases between. In germline, CDR1 is SGHRS, CDR2 YFSETQ. The receptor was derived from an adult in good health. Sequenced material: peripheral blood, taken on day 0 of AZD1222 vaccination. This chain links TRBV5-1 with TRBJ1-3; the D is unclear. The DNA for the CDR3 is TGCGCCAGCAGCCCTGGGTTGGGGGGAAACACCATATATTTT. Translating gives CASSPGLGGNTIYF.